The source of this T cell receptor beta chain is a study of cytomegalovirus exposure and HLA in healthy donors. Comments on this clone: Antigen specificity is unknown.

Germline lookup yields CDR1 SGHKS and CDR2 YYEKEE (reference sequence). The CDR3 extends over 13 amino acids. Trimming shortened V by 1 base and J by 2 bases, and 6 bases separated the two germline ends. Use of 60 Vbeta and 13 Jbeta primers characterized the PCR. In the original processing: A follow-up analysis tallied around 76 million unique TCR beta chains, roughly 11 million shared. Profiling relied on immunoSEQ multiplex PCR, and the TCRdb table lists in-frame clones only, not all of them. That table is the source of V, J and clone size, and D and trimming were worked out from the DNA. The sample lists almost 85,000 clones, 78% occurring once. Study-wide results and caveats: After further analysis at a later stage, roughly 15,000 TCR beta sequences were associated with HLA alleles at 0.05 false discovery rate. Within an earlier analysis, most TCR beta V segments proved productive either about 87% or about 30% of the time.

The chain couples TRBV5-5 to TRBJ1-1; unclear D gene. The specimen was PBMCs. The origin of this receptor is a male donor in good health and CMV-seropositive. The CDR3 sequence is CASSLYLNTEAFF. In DNA form, the CDR3 reads TGTGCCAGCAGCTTGTATCTCAACACTGAAGCTTTCTTT.